The clone carrying this T cell receptor (beta chain) showed up just a few times. Germline V gene data show CDR1 as MNHNS and CDR2 as SASEGT. The J segment lost 2 bases and the V segment lost 0 bases, leaving 6 bases of the junction unmatched. The CDR3 runs to 16 residues. The method was immunoSEQ multiplex PCR; TCRdb's version includes in-frame clones alone and lacks a portion of them. The table includes fewer than 85,000 clones, approximately 89% detected once. This specimen comes from a study of OX40 agonist ivuxolimab in advanced cancers. The clonotype comes from an adult with an advanced solid tumor such as melanoma, head and neck, liver or kidney cancer. Specimen: CD4+ or CD8+ T cells sorted from blood, collected in a trial of the OX40 agonist ivuxolimab. The rearrangement links TRBV6-1 to TRBJ1-2; 7 bases match TRBD1. For the CDR3, the DNA is TGTGCCAGCAGTGAAGCGCTCGTCAGGGGGAACTATGGCTACACCTTC. This encodes CASSEALVRGNYGYTF.